Described below is a single T cell receptor beta chain sequence and its context. These data belong to a study of OX40 agonist ivuxolimab in advanced cancers. The method was immunoSEQ multiplex PCR; TCRdb's version includes in-frame clones alone and lacks a portion of them. The sample consists of fewer than 85,000 clones, around 81% of them appearing once. The germline gives CDR1 LGHNA, CDR2 YNFKEQ. The CDR3 is 15 amino acids. The junction had 3 bases not matched to a gene; V was cut back by 1 base and J by 4 bases. The specimen comprised CD4+ or CD8+ T cells sorted from blood, sampled in a trial of the OX40 agonist ivuxolimab. This sequence was found in an adult with an advanced solid tumor such as melanoma, head and neck, liver or kidney cancer. The chain uses TRBV4-2 and TRBJ2-2; 7 bases map to TRBD1. DNA for the CDR3: TGTGCCAGCAGCCAAGGACAGGGTGCCACCGGGGAGCTGTTTTTT. Its protein is CASSQGQGATGELFF.